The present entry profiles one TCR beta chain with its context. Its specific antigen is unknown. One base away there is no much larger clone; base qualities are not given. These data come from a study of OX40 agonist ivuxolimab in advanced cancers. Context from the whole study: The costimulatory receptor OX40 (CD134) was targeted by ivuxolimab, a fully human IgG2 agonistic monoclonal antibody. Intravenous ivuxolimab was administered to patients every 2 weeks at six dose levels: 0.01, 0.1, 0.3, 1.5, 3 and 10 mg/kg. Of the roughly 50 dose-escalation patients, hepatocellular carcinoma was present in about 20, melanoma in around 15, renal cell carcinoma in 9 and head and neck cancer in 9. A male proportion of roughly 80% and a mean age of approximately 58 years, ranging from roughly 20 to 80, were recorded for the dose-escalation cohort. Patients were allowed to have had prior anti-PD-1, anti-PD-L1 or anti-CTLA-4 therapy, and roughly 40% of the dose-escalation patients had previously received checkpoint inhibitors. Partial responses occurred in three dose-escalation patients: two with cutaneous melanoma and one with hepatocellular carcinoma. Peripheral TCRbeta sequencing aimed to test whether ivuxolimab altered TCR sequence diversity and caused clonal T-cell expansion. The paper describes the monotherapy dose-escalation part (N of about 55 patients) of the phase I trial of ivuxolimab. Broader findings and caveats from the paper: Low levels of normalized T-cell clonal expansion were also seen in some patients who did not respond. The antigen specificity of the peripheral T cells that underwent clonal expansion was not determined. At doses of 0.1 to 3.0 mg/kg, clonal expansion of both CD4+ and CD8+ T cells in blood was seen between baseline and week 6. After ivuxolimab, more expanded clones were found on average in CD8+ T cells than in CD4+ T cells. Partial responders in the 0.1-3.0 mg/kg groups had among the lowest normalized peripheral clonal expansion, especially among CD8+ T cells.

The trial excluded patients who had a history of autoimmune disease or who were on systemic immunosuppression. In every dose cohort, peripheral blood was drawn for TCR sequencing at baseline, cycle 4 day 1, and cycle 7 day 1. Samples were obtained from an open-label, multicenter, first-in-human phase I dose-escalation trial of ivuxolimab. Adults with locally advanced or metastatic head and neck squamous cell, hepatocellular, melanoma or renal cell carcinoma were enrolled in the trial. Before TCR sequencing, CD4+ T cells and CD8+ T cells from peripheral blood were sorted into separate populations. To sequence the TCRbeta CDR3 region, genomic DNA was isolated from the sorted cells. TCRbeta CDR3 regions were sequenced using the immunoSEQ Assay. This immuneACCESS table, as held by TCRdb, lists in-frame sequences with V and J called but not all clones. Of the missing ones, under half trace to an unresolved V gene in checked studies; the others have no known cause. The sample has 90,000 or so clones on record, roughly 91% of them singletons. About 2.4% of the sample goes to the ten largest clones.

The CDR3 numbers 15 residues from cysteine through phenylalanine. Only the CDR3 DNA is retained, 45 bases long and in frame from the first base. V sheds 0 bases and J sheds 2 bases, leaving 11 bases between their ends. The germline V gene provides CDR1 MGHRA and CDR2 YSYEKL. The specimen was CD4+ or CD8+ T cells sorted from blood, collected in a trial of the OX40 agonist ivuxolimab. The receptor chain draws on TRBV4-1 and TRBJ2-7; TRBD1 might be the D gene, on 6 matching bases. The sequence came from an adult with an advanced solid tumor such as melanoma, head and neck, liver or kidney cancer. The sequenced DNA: TGCGCCAGCAGCCAAGATTGGGGGCGCGCCTACGAGCAGTACTTC. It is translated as CASSQDWGRAYEQYF.